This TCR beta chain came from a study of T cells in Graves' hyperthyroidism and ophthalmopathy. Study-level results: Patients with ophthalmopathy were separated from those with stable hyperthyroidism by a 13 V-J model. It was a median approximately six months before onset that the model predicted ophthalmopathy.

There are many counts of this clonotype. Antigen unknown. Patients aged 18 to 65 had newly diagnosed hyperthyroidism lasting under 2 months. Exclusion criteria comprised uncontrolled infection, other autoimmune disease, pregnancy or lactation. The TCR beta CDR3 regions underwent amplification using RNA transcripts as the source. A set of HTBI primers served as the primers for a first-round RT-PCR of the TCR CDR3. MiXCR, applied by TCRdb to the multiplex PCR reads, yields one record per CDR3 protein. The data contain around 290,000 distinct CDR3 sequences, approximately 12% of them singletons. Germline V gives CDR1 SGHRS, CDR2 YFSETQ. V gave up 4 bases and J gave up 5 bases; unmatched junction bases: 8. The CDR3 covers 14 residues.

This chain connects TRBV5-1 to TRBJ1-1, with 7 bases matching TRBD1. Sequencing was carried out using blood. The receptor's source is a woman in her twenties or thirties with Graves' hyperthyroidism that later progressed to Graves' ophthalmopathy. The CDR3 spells CASSNRQGGTEAFF. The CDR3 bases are TGCGCCAGCAGCAACAGACAGGGAGGTACTGAAGCTTTCTTT.